Sequencing of this T cell receptor beta chain was carried out in a study of T-cell memory formation after mild COVID-19. Study results and limitations: Those CD4+ clones that contracted were mainly in CM and EM (CD8+ ones in EMRA). Clones that contracted from day 15 to 85 were balanced CD4/CD8, while later expanders leaned CD4+. Day 37-peaking second-wave clones had unconfirmed SARS-CoV-2 specificity.

The 5'RACE method, run with constant-segment primers, produced TCR alpha and TCR beta cDNA libraries (carrying sample barcodes and UMIs). TCRdb reprocessed the 5' RACE reads via MiXCR and lists one record per CDR3 protein. The sample consists of fewer than 110,000 distinct CDR3 sequences, 13% to 15% of them appearing once. For this clonotype: What it binds is not known.

This sequence originates from a man between 18 and 29 years old who had mild COVID-19 (a few samples of this study predate the infection). Cell type and time point are not known. The sequenced sample was PBMCs or a T cell subset sorted from them (not recorded which).

CDR3 nucleotides: TGTGCCAGCCCCTCCCCGCGGACCGGGGAGCTGTTTTTT. This translates into CASPSPRTGELFF. This chain joins TRBV11-1 and TRBJ2-2; the D is unclear. V lost 8 bases and J lost 5, with 12 bases in between. CDR3 length: 13 amino acids. Germline V gene data show CDR1 as SGHAT and CDR2 as FQDESV (reference sequence).